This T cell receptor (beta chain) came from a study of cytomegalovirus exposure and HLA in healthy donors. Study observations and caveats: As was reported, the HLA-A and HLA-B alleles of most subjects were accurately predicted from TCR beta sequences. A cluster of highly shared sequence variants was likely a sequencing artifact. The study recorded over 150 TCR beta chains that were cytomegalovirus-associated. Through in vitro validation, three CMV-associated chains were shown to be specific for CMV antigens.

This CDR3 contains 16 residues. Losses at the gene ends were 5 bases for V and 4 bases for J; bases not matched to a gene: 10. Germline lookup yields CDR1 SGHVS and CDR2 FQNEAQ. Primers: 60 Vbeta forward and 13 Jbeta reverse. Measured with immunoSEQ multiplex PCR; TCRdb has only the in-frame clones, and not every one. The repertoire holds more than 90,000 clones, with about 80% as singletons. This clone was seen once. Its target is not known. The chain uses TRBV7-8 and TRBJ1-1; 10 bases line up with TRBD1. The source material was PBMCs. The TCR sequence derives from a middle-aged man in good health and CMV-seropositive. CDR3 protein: CASSPAGTGVSTEAFF. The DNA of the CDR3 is TGTGCCAGCAGCCCTGCCGGGACAGGGGTTTCCACTGAAGCTTTCTTT.